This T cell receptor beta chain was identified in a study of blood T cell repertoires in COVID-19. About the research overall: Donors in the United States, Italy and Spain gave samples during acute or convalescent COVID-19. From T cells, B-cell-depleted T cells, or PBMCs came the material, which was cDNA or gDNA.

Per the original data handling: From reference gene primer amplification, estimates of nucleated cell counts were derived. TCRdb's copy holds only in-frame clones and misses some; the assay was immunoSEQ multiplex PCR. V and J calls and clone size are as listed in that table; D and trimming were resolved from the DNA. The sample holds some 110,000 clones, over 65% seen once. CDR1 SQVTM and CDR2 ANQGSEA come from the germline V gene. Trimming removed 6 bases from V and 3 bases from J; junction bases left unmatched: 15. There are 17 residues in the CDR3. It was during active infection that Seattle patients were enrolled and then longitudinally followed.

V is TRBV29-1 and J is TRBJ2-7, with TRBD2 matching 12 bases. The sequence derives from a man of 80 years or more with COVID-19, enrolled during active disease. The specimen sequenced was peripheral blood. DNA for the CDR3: TGCAGCGTCCGGGGGGAGGGACTAGCGGGTGCTAGCTACGAGCAGTACTTC. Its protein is CSVRGEGLAGASYEQYF.